Sequencing of this T cell receptor (beta chain) was carried out in a study of spatial heterogeneity in lung cancer. Background on the study: For the average unique TCR and UMI combination, more than 8.5 occurrences appeared in raw reads.

This clonotype was counted many times. This beta chain appears as a stray read in a library generated for alpha chains; its size is not informative. The germline CDR1 and CDR2 sequences are SGHNT and YYREEE (reference sequence). The V end was cut by 1 base, the J end by 3 bases, with 7 bases between. This CDR3 contains 13 residues. Every molecule of TCR cDNA had its own unique molecular identifier. TCRdb independently ran MiXCR on the 5' RACE reads; one entry per CDR3 protein. The profile shows 8,800 or so distinct CDR3 sequences, roughly 3.9% of them singletons. Time point meaning: blood taken at disease recurrence. Whole RNA from tumor, nontumor lung or frozen PBMC was sequenced unsorted.

The material was PBMCs, obtained at recurrence. V is TRBV5-4 and J is TRBJ2-5; possibly TRBD1 or TRBD2 for D (5 bases each). This sequence was found in a female donor with early-stage non-small cell lung cancer. Written as DNA, the CDR3 is TGTGCCAGCAGCTTGAGAGGGGAAGAGACCCAGTACTTC. Translating gives CASSLRGEETQYF.